The present T cell receptor beta chain was sequenced within a study of cytomegalovirus exposure and HLA in healthy donors. Turning to the study itself: A previous analysis identified 90 million to 140 million unique TCR beta sequences derived from 180 million or so T cells.

Whereas donors were nominally healthy upon sampling, unrecorded immune exposures were probable. Study results and limitations: Differences between HLA loci emerged in a later analysis of TCR association rates, with DRB1 most and HLA-C fewest. A prior analysis recorded that most TCR beta V segments were productive about 87% or about 30% of the time.

60 Vbeta and 13 Jbeta primers were used in PCR. Profiling relied on immunoSEQ multiplex PCR, and the TCRdb table lists in-frame clones only, not all of them. The table counts about 210,000 clones; approximately 1% lies in the top ten. The germline V gene has CDR1 MNHEY and CDR2 SVGAGI. Between the trimmed V and J ends, which lost 7 bases and 6 bases, there was a span of 15 bases. The CDR3 extends over 13 amino acids. Worth noting for this clone: What it recognizes is unknown.

The TCR originated in a woman aged 30 to 39 in good health and CMV-seropositive. This chain connects TRBV6-5 to TRBJ1-1; D remains ambiguous. The sequenced sample consisted of PBMCs. The CDR3 bases are TGTGCCAGCACTAGGACCGTTAGCGCTGAAGCTTTCTTT. It is translated as CASTRTVSAEAFF.